This T cell receptor beta chain was sequenced in a study of T cell responses to AZD1222 COVID-19 vaccine. Germline CDR1 reads MNHEY; CDR2 reads SMNVEV (reference sequence). With V trimmed by 4 bases and J by 2 bases, 4 bases remained unmatched. This CDR3 has 16 amino acids. The assay was immunoSEQ multiplex PCR, and TCRdb's table has in-frame clones only and misses some. This table has 100,000 to 150,000 clones, around 90% appearing once. The receptor was isolated from an adult in good health. Sequences were derived from peripheral blood, sampled on day 0 of AZD1222 vaccination. This chain connects TRBV27 to TRBJ2-5; TRBD2 aligns across 13 bases. The CDR3 nucleotides are TGTGCCAGCAGTTCCTCGACTAGCGGGGGGCAAGAGACCCAGTACTTC. It specifies CASSSSTSGGQETQYF.